This T cell receptor beta chain was identified in a study of regulatory T cells in long-lasting Graves disease. Time point given: newly diagnosed GD, antithyroid drugs for less than 3 months. With RNA extracted from PBMCs as input, the TCR library was made. In this sample, this clonotype turned up many times. Assembly of TCR beta libraries relied on iRepertoire HTBI primers together with Arm-PCR of CDR3 regions. TCRdb used MiXCR to reprocess the multiplex PCR reads, holding one entry per CDR3 protein. The sample consists of about 400,000 distinct CDR3 sequences, 14% to 15% of them appearing once. V lost 2 bases, J lost 2 bases, and 6 bases stayed unmatched. CDR3 length equals 16 residues. CDR1 is SNHLY and CDR2 is FYNNEI in the germline V gene. The same sample was also used in a study of T cells in Graves' hyperthyroidism and ophthalmopathy. From that paper: Most expanded thyroid clonotypes above 0.001 also appeared in blood.

The receptor comes from a woman aged 40 to 50 with Graves disease. Sequencing used peripheral blood mononuclear cells (PBMCs), obtained at new diagnosis, from a patient treated with antithyroid drugs. J is TRBJ2-1 and V is TRBV2, with 7 bases lining up with TRBD1. CDR3 sequence: CASSENGQGAYNEQFF. Here the CDR3 DNA reads TGTGCCAGCAGTGAAAACGGGCAGGGGGCCTACAATGAGCAGTTCTTC.